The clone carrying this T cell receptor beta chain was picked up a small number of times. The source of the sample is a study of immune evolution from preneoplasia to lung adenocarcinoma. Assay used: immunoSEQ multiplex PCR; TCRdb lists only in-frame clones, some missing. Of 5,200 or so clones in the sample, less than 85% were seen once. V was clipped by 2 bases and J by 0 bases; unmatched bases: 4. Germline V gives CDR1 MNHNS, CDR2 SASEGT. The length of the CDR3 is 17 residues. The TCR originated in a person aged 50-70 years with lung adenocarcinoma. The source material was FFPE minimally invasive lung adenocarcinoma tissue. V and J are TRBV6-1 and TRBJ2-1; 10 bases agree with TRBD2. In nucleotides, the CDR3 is TGTGCCAGCAGTGAACTAGCGGGAGCCAGCTCCTACAATGAGCAGTTCTTC. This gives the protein CASSELAGASSYNEQFF.